This entry concerns a single TCR beta chain. Germline V lookup: CDR1 SGDLS, CDR2 YYNGEE. Trimming stripped 2 bases from V and 1 base from J, with 9 bases between. The CDR3 length is 15 residues. This sample is drawn from a study of blood T cell repertoires in COVID-19. The overall study: The origin of the acute and convalescent COVID-19 samples was the United States, Italy and Spain. The analysed material was cDNA or gDNA that came from T cells, B-cell-depleted T cells, or PBMCs.

As originally analysed: Estimation of nucleated cell counts was performed using reference gene primer amplification. This table comes from immunoSEQ multiplex PCR, and its TCRdb copy is limited to in-frame clones, with some not included. V and J calls and clone size come straight from that table; D and trimming were deduced from the DNA. Among 250,000 or so clones, 70% to 90% were seen once, and the ten largest hold approximately 3.3%. This sequence originates from a man aged 18 to 29 with active or convalescent COVID-19. This chain uses TRBV9 with TRBJ2-2; a possible D gene is TRBD1 (5 bases). The sequencing input was peripheral blood. CDR3 DNA sequence: TGTGCCAGCAGCGTCGGTGACAGGAACACCGGGGAGCTGTTTTTT. Protein: CASSVGDRNTGELFF. Supplemented by reference TRBV9 and TRBJ2-2, the full variable domain reads DSGVTQTPKHLITATGQRVTLRCSPRSGDLSVYWYQQSLDQGLQFLIQYYNGEERAKGNILERFSAQQFPDLHSELNLSSLELGDSALYFCASSVGDRNTGELFFGEGSRLTVL.